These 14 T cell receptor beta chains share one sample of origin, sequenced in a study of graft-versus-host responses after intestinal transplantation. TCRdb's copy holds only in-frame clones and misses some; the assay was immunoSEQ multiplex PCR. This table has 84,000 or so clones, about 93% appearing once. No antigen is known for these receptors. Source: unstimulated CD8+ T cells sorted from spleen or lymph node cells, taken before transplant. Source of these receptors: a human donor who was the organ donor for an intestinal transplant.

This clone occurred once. The CDR3 nucleotides are TGTGCCAGCAGCTTAACCTTCAGGGGTGAGGGTACAGATACGCAGTATTTT. Translation gives CASSLTFRGEGTDTQYF. The chain combines TRBV11-2 with TRBJ2-3; maybe TRBD1 (6 bases). The V end was cut by 2 bases, the J end by 3 bases, with 18 bases between. CDR1 and CDR2 from the germline V gene are SGHAT and FQNNGV. CDR3 length: 17 residues.

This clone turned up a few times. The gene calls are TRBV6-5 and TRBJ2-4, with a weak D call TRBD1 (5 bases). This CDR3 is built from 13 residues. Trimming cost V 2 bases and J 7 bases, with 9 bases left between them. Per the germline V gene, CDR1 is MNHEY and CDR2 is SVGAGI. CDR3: CASSYQGSNIQYF. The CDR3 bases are TGTGCCAGCAGTTACCAGGGATCGAACATTCAGTACTTC.

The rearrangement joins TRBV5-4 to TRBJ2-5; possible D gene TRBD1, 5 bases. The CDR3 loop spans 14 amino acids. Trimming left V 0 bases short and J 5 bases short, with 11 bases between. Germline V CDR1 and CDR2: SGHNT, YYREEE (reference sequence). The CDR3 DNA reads TGTGCCAGCAGCTTGGGACAGTTGGAGGAGACCCAGTACTTC. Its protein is CASSLGQLEETQYF.

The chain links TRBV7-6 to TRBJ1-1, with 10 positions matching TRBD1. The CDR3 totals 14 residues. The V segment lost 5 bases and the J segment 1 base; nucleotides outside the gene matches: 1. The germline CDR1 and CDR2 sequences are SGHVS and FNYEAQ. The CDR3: CASSGQGGNTEAFF. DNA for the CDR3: TGTGCCAGCAGCGGACAGGGGGGGAACACTGAAGCTTTCTTT.

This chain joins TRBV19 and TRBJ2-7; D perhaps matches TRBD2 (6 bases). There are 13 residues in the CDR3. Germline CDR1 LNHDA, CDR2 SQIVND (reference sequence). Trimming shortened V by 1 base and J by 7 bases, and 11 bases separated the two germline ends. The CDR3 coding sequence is TGTGCCAGTAGTATAGTCGTGGGGACTGAGCAGTACTTC. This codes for CASSIVVGTEQYF.

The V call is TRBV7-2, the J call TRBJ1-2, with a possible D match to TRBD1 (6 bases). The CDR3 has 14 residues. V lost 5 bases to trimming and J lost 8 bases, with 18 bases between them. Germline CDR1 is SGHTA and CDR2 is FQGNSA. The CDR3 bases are TGTGCCAGCAGCCTCTTGAGGGGGGGCCTAGGCTACACCTTC. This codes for CASSLLRGGLGYTF.

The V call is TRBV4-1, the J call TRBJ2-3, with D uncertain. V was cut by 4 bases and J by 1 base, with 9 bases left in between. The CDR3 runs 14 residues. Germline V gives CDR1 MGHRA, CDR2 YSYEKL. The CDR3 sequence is CASSPFAGTDTQYF. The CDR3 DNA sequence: TGCGCCAGCAGCCCCTTCGCGGGCACAGATACGCAGTATTTT.

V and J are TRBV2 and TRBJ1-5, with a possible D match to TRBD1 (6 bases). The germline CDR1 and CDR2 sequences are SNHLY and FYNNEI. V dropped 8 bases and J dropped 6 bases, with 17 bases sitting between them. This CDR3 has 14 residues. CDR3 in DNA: TGTGCCAGCGAAATAGGGGGGGCGGTTCAGCCCCAGCATTTT. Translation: CASEIGGAVQPQHF.

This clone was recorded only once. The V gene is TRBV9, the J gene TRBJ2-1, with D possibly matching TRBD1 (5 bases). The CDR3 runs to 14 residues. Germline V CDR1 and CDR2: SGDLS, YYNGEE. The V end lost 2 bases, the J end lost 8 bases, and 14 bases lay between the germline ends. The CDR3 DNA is TGTGCCAGCAGCGTCGACAGCATCGGTTATGAGCAGTTCTTC. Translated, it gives CASSVDSIGYEQFF.

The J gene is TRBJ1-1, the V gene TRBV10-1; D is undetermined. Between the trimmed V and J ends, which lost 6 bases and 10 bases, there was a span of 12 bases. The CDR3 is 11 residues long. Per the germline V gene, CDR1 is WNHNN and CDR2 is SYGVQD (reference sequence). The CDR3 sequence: CASRPGGGAFF. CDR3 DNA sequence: TGCGCCAGCAGACCCGGAGGAGGAGCTTTCTTT.

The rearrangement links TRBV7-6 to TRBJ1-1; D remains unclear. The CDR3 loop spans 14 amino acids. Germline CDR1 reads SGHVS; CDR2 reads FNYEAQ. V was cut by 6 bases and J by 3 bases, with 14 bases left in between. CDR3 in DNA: TGTGCCAGCAGTTTAATAACCGGGGACACTGAAGCTTTCTTT. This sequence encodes CASSLITGDTEAFF.

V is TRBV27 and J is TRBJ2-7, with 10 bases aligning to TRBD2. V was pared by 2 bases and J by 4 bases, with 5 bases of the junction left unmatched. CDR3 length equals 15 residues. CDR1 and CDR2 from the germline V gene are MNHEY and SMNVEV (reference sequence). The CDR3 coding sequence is TGTGCCAGCAGTTTAAGGAGCGGGGGGGCATACGAGCAGTACTTC. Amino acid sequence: CASSLRSGGAYEQYF.

This CDR3 reads CAWSQGTNTEAFF. The CDR3 nucleotides are TGTGCCTGGAGTCAGGGGACAAACACTGAAGCTTTCTTT. The chain employs TRBV30 and TRBJ1-1; D perhaps matches TRBD1 (6 bases). The CDR3 sequence is 13 residues long. Trimming removed 2 bases from V and 2 bases from J, with 9 bases in between. Germline V CDR1 and CDR2: GTSNPN, SVGIG (reference sequence).

CDR3 sequence reads: CASSDLTGASNTEAFF. The CDR3 region has the DNA TGTGCCAGCAGCGATCTGACAGGGGCTTCGAACACTGAAGCTTTCTTT. The chain employs TRBV9 and TRBJ1-1, with 8 bases lining up with TRBD1. J was trimmed by 1 base and V by 3 bases; bases with no gene match: 8. The V gene's germline CDR1 is SGDLS and CDR2 YYNGEE. The CDR3 sequence is 16 residues long.